This entry lists 27 T cell receptor beta chains sequenced from one sample in a study of control samples from healthy donors and cancer patients (TCRdb year 2020). The library was built by means of the immunoSEQ multiplex PCR assay. TCRdb carries this immuneACCESS record with in-frame sequences only. Its versions omit some clonotypes, under half of them owing to an unresolved V gene in the studies checked, with the rest unexplained. Here the sample has about 60,000 clones; around 90% occur a single time. The ten largest clones add up to about 1.7% of the sample. Material: PBMCs. The receptors were gathered from a man aged 40-49 years with colorectal cancer.

The CDR3 coding sequence is TGTGCCAGCAGCCCCGGGACAGGGCGTTTAGATGAGCAGTTCTTC. Protein: CASSPGTGRLDEQFF. The V call is TRBV11-3, the J call TRBJ2-1, with TRBD1 identical over 9 bases. Per germline, CDR1 SGHNT and CDR2 YENEEA. The CDR3 totals 15 residues. V gave up 5 bases and J gave up 8 bases; unmatched junction bases: 10.

V is TRBV5-4 and J is TRBJ1-1, with 9 bases lining up with TRBD1. In germline, CDR1 is SGHNT, CDR2 YYREEE (reference sequence). After removal of 3 bases from V and 2 bases from J, the junction contained 11 bases not matched to a gene. This CDR3 comprises 17 residues. CDR3 sequence: CASSSQRTGAQNTEAFF. The CDR3 region has the DNA TGTGCCAGCAGCTCACAGCGGACAGGGGCGCAAAACACTGAAGCTTTCTTT.

This clone has just one count. This chain links TRBV5-6 with TRBJ2-7, with 9 bases that match TRBD1. V shed 0 bases and J 5 bases; nucleotides not matched to a gene: 6. Per the germline V gene, CDR1 is SGHDT and CDR2 is YYEEEE. The CDR3 totals 15 residues. This CDR3 is CASSLAGTGSNEQYF. For the CDR3, the DNA is TGTGCCAGCAGCTTGGCCGGGACAGGGTCCAACGAGCAGTACTTC. Drawing the rest from reference TRBV5-6 and TRBJ2-7, the complete variable domain is DAGVTQSPTHLIKTRGQQVTLRCSPKSGHDTVSWYQQALGQGPQFIFQYYEEEERQRGNFPDRFSGHQFPNYSSELNVNALLLGDSALYLCASSLAGTGSNEQYFGPGTRLTVT.

This clone was counted between two and nine times. The rearrangement links TRBV19 to TRBJ2-5, with TRBD2 matching 7 bases. V gave up 5 bases and J gave up 1 base; unmatched junction bases: 1. The CDR3 is 13 amino acids. Germline V lookup: CDR1 LNHDA, CDR2 SQIVND (reference sequence). CDR3 loop: CASSPSGQETQYF. The CDR3 nucleotides read TGTGCCAGTAGTCCTAGCGGCCAAGAGACCCAGTACTTC.

This rearrangement joins TRBV20-1 to TRBJ1-2; no firm D call. This CDR3 is built from 11 residues. CDR1 is DFQATT and CDR2 is SNEGSKA in the germline V gene (reference sequence). V was shortened by 2 bases and J by 4 bases, with 5 bases between the two germline ends. The CDR3 loop reads CSARTRYGYTF. DNA of the CDR3: TGCAGTGCTAGAACACGCTATGGCTACACCTTC.

This chain joins TRBV11-2 and TRBJ2-1; 9 bases map to TRBD2. In germline, CDR1 is SGHAT, CDR2 FQNNGV. V shed 4 bases and J 5 bases; nucleotides not matched to a gene: 9. The CDR3 covers 16 residues. CDR3 nucleotides: TGTGCCAGCAGCTGGGAATTAGCGGGGGTGAACAATGAGCAGTTCTTC. This sequence encodes CASSWELAGVNNEQFF.

The chain employs TRBV9 and TRBJ1-4; D might be TRBD1 (6 bases). Trimming cost V 0 bases and J 0 bases, with 15 bases left between them. The CDR3 runs 18 residues. The germline V gene encodes CDR1 SGDLS and CDR2 YYNGEE. This chain's CDR3 is CASSVGGGRGATNEKLFF. DNA of the CDR3: TGTGCCAGCAGCGTAGGAGGGGGGCGAGGGGCAACTAATGAAAAACTGTTTTTT. The entire variable domain, with the rest obtained from reference TRBV9 and TRBJ1-4, is as follows: DSGVTQTPKHLITATGQRVTLRCSPRSGDLSVYWYQQSLDQGLQFLIQYYNGEERAKGNILERFSAQQFPDLHSELNLSSLELGDSALYFCASSVGGGRGATNEKLFFGSGTQLSVL.

The count of this clone is one. This chain uses TRBV18 with TRBJ1-3; 7 bases line up with TRBD1. The CDR3 contains 16 residues. Looked up from germline, CDR1 is KGHSH and CDR2 is LQKENI. Unmatched junction bases numbered 10, after V lost 6 bases and J lost 2 bases. The CDR3 reads CASSQNLQGTGNTIYF. The CDR3, as DNA: TGTGCCAGCTCCCAAAACCTACAGGGGACTGGAAACACCATATATTTT.

This chain links TRBV5-1 with TRBJ1-6, with a tentative D call TRBD1 (6 bases). V lost 4 bases, J lost 10 bases, and 18 bases lay in between. Germline loops: CDR1 SGHRS, CDR2 YFSETQ. The CDR3 contains 15 residues. Here the CDR3 reads CASSLGTPSRSPLHF. The CDR3 nucleotides read TGCGCCAGCAGCCTTGGGACACCTTCTAGATCACCCCTCCACTTT.

The DNA of the CDR3 is TGTGCCTGGAGTGTTGGGGACAGGGCAATCCAGCCCCAGCATTTT. Translated, it gives CAWSVGDRAIQPQHF. The J gene is TRBJ1-5, the V gene TRBV30; the match to TRBD1 covers 9 bases. The length of the CDR3 is 15 residues. V lost 0 bases, J lost 7 bases, and 7 bases stayed unmatched. Germline CDR1 reads GTSNPN; CDR2 reads SVGIG (reference sequence).

This clone was found a few times. The genes are TRBV6-5 and TRBJ1-2, with D hard to call. Germline-derived CDR1 and CDR2 are MNHEY and SVGAGI. Trimming took 6 bases from V and 2 from J, leaving 13 bases between them. This CDR3 contains 14 residues. In DNA, the CDR3 is TGTGCCAGCAGGCCCCCGGGAGGGAACTATGGCTACACCTTC. Encoded protein: CASRPPGGNYGYTF.

CDR3 DNA sequence: TGTGCCACCAGTGGCCCTCCAGGGGATACGCAGTATTTT. Translation gives CATSGPPGDTQYF. The gene calls are TRBV24-1 and TRBJ2-3; a weak D match, TRBD1 (5 bases). The V end lost 5 bases, the J end lost 6 bases, and 11 bases lay between the germline ends. CDR3 length: 13 residues. CDR1 and CDR2 from the germline V gene are KGHDR and SFDVKD.

The CDR3 DNA sequence: TGTGCCAGCACCGCCGGGGGTGGGGAGGGGAGGTTCGGCTACACCTTC. This translates into CASTAGGGEGRFGYTF. The chain links TRBV2 to TRBJ1-2, with D possibly matching TRBD1 (5 bases). In germline, CDR1 is SNHLY, CDR2 FYNNEI. The CDR3 runs 16 residues. Trimming stripped 7 bases from V and 8 bases from J, with 26 bases between.

In DNA, the CDR3 is TGTGCCAGCAGTGTACTGGGTGGTCAGCCCCAGCATTTT. Amino acids: CASSVLGGQPQHF. The V and J genes are TRBV2 and TRBJ1-5; no clear D. This CDR3 has 13 amino acids. Trimming cost V 4 bases and J 6 bases, with 10 bases left between them. Germline V gene data show CDR1 as SNHLY and CDR2 as FYNNEI.

The rearrangement links TRBV6-5 to TRBJ1-3; D unresolved. The V end lost 7 bases, the J end lost 3 bases, and 10 bases lay between the germline ends. Germline values: CDR1 MNHEY, CDR2 SVGAGI. The CDR3 has 13 amino acids. The CDR3: CASTFRFGNTIYF. CDR3 nucleotides: TGTGCCAGCACGTTCAGATTTGGAAACACCATATATTTT.

The chain uses TRBV27 and TRBJ2-1; TRBD2 matches 7 bases. In germline, CDR1 is MNHEY, CDR2 SMNVEV (reference sequence). The J segment lost 3 bases and the V segment lost 4 bases, leaving 3 bases of the junction unmatched. The CDR3 loop spans 14 amino acids. The CDR3 coding sequence is TGTGCCAGCAGTTCCGGGACTAACTACAATGAGCAGTTCTTC. This encodes CASSSGTNYNEQFF.

The CDR3 spells CASSLGRNTEAFF. Here the CDR3 DNA reads TGTGCCAGCAGCCTCGGACGCAACACTGAAGCTTTCTTT. J is TRBJ1-1 and V is TRBV7-8; no clear D gene. The CDR3 has 13 amino acids. The germline gives CDR1 SGHVS, CDR2 FQNEAQ. The V and J ends lost 5 bases and 2 bases respectively, with 9 bases between them.

This chain joins TRBV5-6 and TRBJ1-4; possible D gene TRBD1, 6 bases. CDR1 and CDR2 (germline): SGHDT, YYEEEE. V lost 4 bases, J lost 3 bases, and 10 bases lay in between. The CDR3 has 14 amino acids. This CDR3 is CASSQDRSNEKLFF. The CDR3 region has the DNA TGTGCCAGCAGCCAAGACAGGTCTAATGAAAAACTGTTTTTT.

The gene calls are TRBV7-8 and TRBJ1-3; 7 bases match TRBD1. The germline V gene has CDR1 SGHVS and CDR2 FQNEAQ. The J segment lost 0 bases and the V segment lost 1 base, leaving 6 bases of the junction unmatched. This CDR3 contains 17 residues. The CDR3 region has the DNA TGTGCCAGCAGCTTAGTGGGACAGATTTTCTCTGGAAACACCATATATTTT. This translates into CASSLVGQIFSGNTIYF.

The chain recombines TRBV4-1 with TRBJ2-3; D perhaps matches TRBD2 (6 bases). Germline V CDR1 and CDR2: MGHRA, YSYEKL. The CDR3 extends over 17 amino acids. V lost 0 bases, J lost 3 bases, and 16 bases lay in between. This chain's CDR3 is CASSQEVAAGLTDTQYF. The CDR3 DNA reads TGCGCCAGCAGCCAAGAAGTGGCAGCGGGCCTGACAGATACGCAGTATTTT.

The chain couples TRBV9 to TRBJ2-5; D unclear. The germline gives CDR1 SGDLS, CDR2 YYNGEE. The ends were cut back, 4 bases at V and 3 bases at J, with 16 bases in the middle. This CDR3 is built from 15 residues. In DNA, the CDR3 is TGTGCCAGCAGCCCCCAGCCCGTGAGTAAAGAGACCCAGTACTTC. Its translation is CASSPQPVSKETQYF. The full variable domain, with the rest looked up from reference TRBV9 and TRBJ2-5, is DSGVTQTPKHLITATGQRVTLRCSPRSGDLSVYWYQQSLDQGLQFLIQYYNGEERAKGNILERFSAQQFPDLHSELNLSSLELGDSALYFCASSPQPVSKETQYFGPGTRLLVL.

CDR3 nucleotides: TGTGCCACCAGTGAAAGGCACGCGGGGGATACGCAGTATTTT. As protein: CATSERHAGDTQYF. The V call is TRBV24-1, the J call TRBJ2-3, with D tentatively TRBD2 (6 bases). Germline V gene data show CDR1 as KGHDR and CDR2 as SFDVKD. Trimming stripped 4 bases from V and 6 bases from J, with 13 bases between. The length of the CDR3 is 14 residues.

The chain uses TRBV4-1 and TRBJ1-2; TRBD1 is a possible D gene (5 bases). V gave up 0 bases and J gave up 3 bases, with 20 bases separating them. CDR1 and CDR2 from the germline V gene are MGHRA and YSYEKL. This CDR3 comprises 18 residues. This CDR3 is CASSQDFLAGGADYGYTF. The CDR3 coding sequence is TGCGCCAGCAGCCAAGATTTCCTCGCAGGCGGGGCGGACTATGGCTACACCTTC.

This chain links TRBV6-1 with TRBJ1-2; unclear D gene. Trimming stripped 0 bases from V and 7 bases from J, with 3 bases between. CDR1 MNHNS and CDR2 SASEGT come from the germline V gene. The CDR3 consists of 11 residues. CDR3 nucleotides: TGTGCCAGCAGTGAAGCGCTTGGCTACACCTTC. Amino acids: CASSEALGYTF.

The rearrangement joins TRBV6-6 to TRBJ1-1; D unresolved. The CDR3 contains 12 residues. V was trimmed by 5 bases and J by 0 bases, leaving 4 bases between them. The germline V gene has CDR1 MNHNY and CDR2 SVGAGI (reference sequence). The CDR3 loop reads CASSNLNTEAFF. The CDR3 DNA is TGTGCCAGCAGTAACCTGAACACTGAAGCTTTCTTT.

The V and J genes are TRBV30 and TRBJ1-5, with D tentatively TRBD1 (5 bases). V lost 5 bases and J 4 bases, leaving 12 bases between the germline ends. In germline, CDR1 is GTSNPN, CDR2 SVGIG (reference sequence). The length of the CDR3 is 13 residues. The CDR3 DNA sequence: TGTGCCTGGGATGCCGGGGGGAATCAGCCCCAGCATTTT. Encoded protein: CAWDAGGNQPQHF.

The chain recombines TRBV5-1 with TRBJ1-2, with D possibly being TRBD1 (5 bases). CDR1 is SGHRS, CDR2 YFSETQ, per germline. CDR3 size: 12 residues. Between the trimmed V and J ends, which lost 4 bases and 3 bases, there was a span of 7 bases. The CDR3 sequence is CASSIGDYGYTF. For the CDR3, the DNA is TGCGCCAGCAGCATAGGGGACTATGGCTACACCTTC.